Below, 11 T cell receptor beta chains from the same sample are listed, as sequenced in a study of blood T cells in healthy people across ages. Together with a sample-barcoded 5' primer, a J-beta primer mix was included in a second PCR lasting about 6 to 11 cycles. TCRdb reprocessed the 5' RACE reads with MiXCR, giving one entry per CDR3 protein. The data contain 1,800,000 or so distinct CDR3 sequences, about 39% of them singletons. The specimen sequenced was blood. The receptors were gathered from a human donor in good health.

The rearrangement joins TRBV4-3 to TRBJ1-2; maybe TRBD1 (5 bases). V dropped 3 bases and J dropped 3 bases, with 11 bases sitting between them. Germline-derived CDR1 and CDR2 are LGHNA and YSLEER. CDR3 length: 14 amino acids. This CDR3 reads CASSHATGDYGYTF. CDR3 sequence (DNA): TGCGCCAGCAGCCACGCTACAGGCGACTATGGCTACACCTTC.

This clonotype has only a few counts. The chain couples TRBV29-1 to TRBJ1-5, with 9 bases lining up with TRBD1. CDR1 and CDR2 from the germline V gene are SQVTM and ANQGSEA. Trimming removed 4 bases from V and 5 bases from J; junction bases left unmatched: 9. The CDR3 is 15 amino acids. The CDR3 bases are TGCAGCGTTGCTGAAGGGACAGGGAGGGATCAGCCCCAGCATTTT. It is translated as CSVAEGTGRDQPQHF.

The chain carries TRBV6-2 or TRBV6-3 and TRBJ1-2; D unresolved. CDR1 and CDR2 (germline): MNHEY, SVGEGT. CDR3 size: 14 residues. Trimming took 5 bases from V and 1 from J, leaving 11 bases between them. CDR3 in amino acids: CASSPTARNYGYTF. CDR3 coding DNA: TGTGCCAGCAGTCCTACTGCACGTAACTATGGCTACACCTTC.

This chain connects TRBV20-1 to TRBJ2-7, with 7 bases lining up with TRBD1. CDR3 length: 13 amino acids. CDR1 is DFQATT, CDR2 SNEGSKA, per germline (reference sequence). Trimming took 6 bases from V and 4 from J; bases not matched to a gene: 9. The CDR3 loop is CSANFRDRYEQYF. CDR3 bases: TGCAGTGCCAATTTCCGGGACAGATACGAGCAGTACTTC.

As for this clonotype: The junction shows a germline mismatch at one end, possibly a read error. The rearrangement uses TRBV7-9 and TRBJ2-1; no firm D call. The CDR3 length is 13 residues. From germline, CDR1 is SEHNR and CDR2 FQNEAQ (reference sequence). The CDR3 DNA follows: TGTGCCAGCAGGATAGGGTTGCCCAATGGGCAGTTCTTC. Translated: CASRIGLPNGQFF.

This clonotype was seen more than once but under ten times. The CDR3: CASILLGDTQYF. CDR3 in DNA: TGTGCCAGCATCCTTCTGGGGGATACGCAGTATTTT. This chain connects TRBV12-3 or TRBV12-4 to TRBJ2-3; D unclear. CDR3 length equals 12 residues. V was trimmed by 7 bases and J by 6 bases, leaving 11 bases between them.

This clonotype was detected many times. The CDR3 sequence: CASSPTTVGYGYTF. The CDR3 DNA follows: TGCGCCAGCAGCCCAACTACAGTCGGCTATGGCTACACCTTC. The chain uses TRBV4-1 and TRBJ1-2; D is ambiguous. Trimming took off 4 bases at V and 4 bases at J, with 13 bases between the two ends. Germline CDR1 and CDR2: MGHRA and YSYEKL. This CDR3 contains 14 residues.

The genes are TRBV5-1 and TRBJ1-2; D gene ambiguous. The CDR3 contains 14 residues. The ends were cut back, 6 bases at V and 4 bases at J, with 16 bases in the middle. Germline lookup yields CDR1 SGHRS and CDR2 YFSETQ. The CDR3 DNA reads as TGCGCCAGCAAACCGGACGTTCGGCTCTATGGCTACACCTTC. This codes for CASKPDVRLYGYTF.

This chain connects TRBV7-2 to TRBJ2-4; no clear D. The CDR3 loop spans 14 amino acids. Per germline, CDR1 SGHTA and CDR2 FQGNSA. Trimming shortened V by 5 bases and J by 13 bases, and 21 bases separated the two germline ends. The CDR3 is CASSGRGLPKRQYF. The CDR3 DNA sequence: TGTGCCAGCAGCGGTAGAGGCCTCCCGAAGAGGCAGTACTTC. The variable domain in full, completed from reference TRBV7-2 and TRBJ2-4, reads GAGVSQSPSNKVTEKGKDVELRCDPISGHTALYWYRQSLGQGLEFLIYFQGNSAPDKSGLPSDRFSAERTGGSVSTLTIQRTQQEDSAVYLCASSGRGLPKRQYFGAGTRLSVL.

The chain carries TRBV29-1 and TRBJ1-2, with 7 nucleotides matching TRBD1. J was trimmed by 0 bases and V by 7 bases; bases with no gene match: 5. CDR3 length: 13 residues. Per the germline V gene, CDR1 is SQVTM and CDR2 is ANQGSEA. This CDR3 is CSGGTDTNYGYTF. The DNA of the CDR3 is TGCAGCGGGGGGACAGACACTAACTATGGCTACACCTTC.

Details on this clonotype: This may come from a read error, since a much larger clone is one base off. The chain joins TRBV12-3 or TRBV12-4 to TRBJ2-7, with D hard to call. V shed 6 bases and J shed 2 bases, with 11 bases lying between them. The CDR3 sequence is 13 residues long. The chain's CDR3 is CASSSDKPYEQYF. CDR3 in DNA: TGTGCCAGCAGCTCTGACAAGCCCTACGAGCAGTACTTC.